This entry lists 11 T cell receptor beta chains sequenced from one sample in a study of tumor-infiltrating T cells and Merkel cell polyomavirus (dated by TCRdb to 2017 to 2019). The study in broad terms: The study examined CD8+ T cells specific for the Merkel cell polyomavirus KLL epitope in Merkel cell carcinoma patients.

The receptor library was made with the immunoSEQ multiplex PCR assay. TCRdb stores this immuneACCESS table with in-frame sequences only. Part of the clones is absent; in the studies checked, under half of the shortfall reflects unresolved V genes, and no reason is known for the rest. This sample lists 25,000 or so clones; around nine tenths were detected once. Of the sample, less than 3% falls within the top ten clones. Robust positive staining for Merkel cell polyomavirus Large T antigen was observed by immunohistochemistry in the tumors of all patients. Sequencing was carried out using lymph node tissue. All receptors come from a man between 50 and 59 years old with Merkel cell carcinoma.

The chain has TRBV6-5 and TRBJ1-1; a weak D match, TRBD1 (5 bases). Trimming shortened V by 2 bases and J by 1 base, and 8 bases separated the two germline ends. This CDR3 region has 14 residues. Germline V gene lookup returns CDR1 MNHEY and CDR2 SVGAGI. CDR3 sequence reads: CASSYAGRNTEAFF. The CDR3 nucleotides are TGTGCCAGCAGTTACGCAGGGCGGAACACTGAAGCTTTCTTT.

The rearrangement uses TRBV5-1 and TRBJ2-5, with TRBD2 matching 7 bases. Gene TRBJ2-7 matches the end of the DNA better, so the J call may be wrong. The germline gives CDR1 SGHRS, CDR2 YFSETQ. The CDR3 runs to 12 residues. In DNA, the CDR3 is TGCGCCAGTCGGGGAGGGATTGGCGAGCAGTACTTC. This codes for CASRGGIGEQYF.

V gene TRBV6-1 combines with J gene TRBJ1-5, with TRBD1 matching 7 bases. V dropped 9 bases and J dropped 1; count of bases not matched to a gene: 6. CDR1 and CDR2 (germline): MNHNS, SASEGT. CDR3 length: 14 residues. CDR3 sequence: CASLQGTSNQPQHF. The CDR3 DNA is TGTGCCAGTCTACAGGGGACGAGCAATCAGCCCCAGCATTTT.

This clone was observed once. V usage is TRBV19 and J usage is TRBJ2-5; 9 bases are shared with TRBD2. Per germline, CDR1 LNHDA and CDR2 SQIVND (reference sequence). Trimming at V came to 10 bases and at J to 5 bases, leaving 20 bases not matched to a gene. This CDR3 region has 17 residues. The CDR3: CATQRRLAGIAGETQYF. CDR3 bases: TGTGCCACCCAGAGGAGGCTAGCGGGGATAGCGGGGGAGACCCAGTACTTC. The variable domain in full, completed from reference TRBV19 and TRBJ2-5, reads DGGITQSPKYLFRKEGQNVTLSCEQNLNHDAMYWYRQDPGQGLRLIYYSQIVNDFQKGDIAEGYSVSREKKESFPLTVTSAQKNPTAFYLCATQRRLAGIAGETQYFGPGTRLLVL.

The rearrangement joins TRBV5-6 to TRBJ2-6; D gene uncertain. Germline V CDR1 and CDR2: SGHDT, YYEEEE. V was trimmed by 0 bases and J by 0 bases, leaving 13 bases between them. CDR3 length equals 18 residues. CDR3 amino acids: CASSLVWQESSGANVLTF. The CDR3 region has the DNA TGTGCCAGCAGCTTGGTCTGGCAGGAAAGCTCTGGGGCCAACGTCCTGACTTTC.

The V gene is TRBV28, the J gene TRBJ1-3, with a possible D match to TRBD1 (5 bases). CDR1 and CDR2 from the germline V gene are MDHEN and SYDVKM. There are 14 residues in the CDR3. V was pared by 7 bases and J by 5 bases, with 15 bases between. CDR3 in DNA: TGTGCCAGCATCCTGGGAGGGGTGAGAAACACCATATATTTT. Translated, it gives CASILGGVRNTIYF.

This clone was observed a handful of times. The rearrangement links TRBV18 to TRBJ1-1; unclear D gene. Looked up from germline, CDR1 is KGHSH and CDR2 is LQKENI. The CDR3 spans 13 residues. V was shortened by 2 bases and J by 4 bases, with 8 bases between the two germline ends. CDR3 sequence: CASSPGRGTEAFF. The CDR3 nucleotides read TGTGCCAGCTCACCAGGCCGCGGCACTGAAGCTTTCTTT.

The chain uses TRBV7-8 and TRBJ2-7; 11 positions agree with TRBD1. The CDR3 extends over 16 amino acids. With V trimmed by 5 bases and J by 4 bases, 10 bases remained unmatched. In germline, CDR1 is SGHVS, CDR2 FQNEAQ. CDR3 DNA sequence: TGTGCCAGCAGCCGCACGGACAGGGGGCCGGGATACGAGCAGTACTTC. Its protein is CASSRTDRGPGYEQYF.

DNA of the CDR3: TGCGCCAGCAGCGATCCGGGATCGCTGGCGGAAAAACTGTTTTTT. Its protein is CASSDPGSLAEKLFF. The V and J genes are TRBV5-1 and TRBJ1-4; D uncertain. Germline-derived CDR1 and CDR2 are SGHRS and YFSETQ. This CDR3 is built from 15 residues. Trimming stripped 4 bases from V and 8 bases from J, with 18 bases between.

The gene calls are TRBV5-1 and TRBJ1-2, with a possible D match to TRBD1 (6 bases). Trimming pared 0 bases from V and 2 bases from J, leaving 14 bases between. The CDR3 has 16 amino acids. Germline V gene data show CDR1 as SGHRS and CDR2 as YFSETQ. The chain's CDR3 is CASSLAVSGANYGYTF. DNA of the CDR3: TGCGCCAGCAGCTTGGCCGTATCAGGGGCCAACTATGGCTACACCTTC. The full variable domain, rest sourced from reference TRBV5-1 and TRBJ1-2, is KAGVTQTPRYLIKTRGQQVTLSCSPISGHRSVSWYQQTPGQGLQFLFEYFSETQRNKGNFPGRFSGRQFSNSRSEMNVSTLELGDSALYLCASSLAVSGANYGYTFGSGTRLTVV.

This clone was seen once. V usage is TRBV11-1 and J usage is TRBJ1-1, with D maybe TRBD1 (6 bases). The V gene's germline CDR1 is SGHAT and CDR2 FQDESV (reference sequence). CDR3 size: 16 residues. V was shortened by 5 bases and J by 0 bases, with 16 bases between the two germline ends. The CDR3 nucleotides read TGTGCCAGCAGCCTTGGGGCAGGGGAGCTGAACACTGAAGCTTTCTTT. Its translation: CASSLGAGELNTEAFF.